A single sample is the source of the 24 T cell receptor beta chains below, sequenced in a study of T-cell memory formation after mild COVID-19. TCRdb analysed the 5' RACE reads with MiXCR anew, one entry per CDR3 protein. The sample carries around 140,000 distinct CDR3 sequences, about 23% recorded once. The sequenced sample was PBMCs or a T cell subset sorted from them (not recorded which). These receptors were collected from an adult woman who had mild COVID-19 (a few samples of this study predate the infection). Cell type and time point are not known.

CDR3 coding DNA: TGTGCCACCAGTGGTCCCACAGATACGCAGTATTTT. Translated, it gives CATSGPTDTQYF. The chain uses TRBV15 and TRBJ2-3; D gene unclear. Trimming cost V 6 bases and J 2 bases, with 6 bases left between them. This CDR3 comprises 12 residues. Germline V lookup: CDR1 LNHNV, CDR2 YYDKDF (reference sequence).

The chain uses TRBV7-9 and TRBJ2-7; TRBD1 is a possible D gene (6 bases). CDR1 and CDR2 from the germline V gene are SEHNR and FQNEAQ (reference sequence). The CDR3 loop spans 13 amino acids. The ends were cut back, 4 bases at V and 4 bases at J, with 11 bases in the middle. The CDR3 region is CASSSGHPYEQYF. The CDR3 DNA sequence: TGTGCCAGCAGCTCGGGACACCCTTACGAGCAGTACTTC.

The chain joins TRBV7-6 to TRBJ2-3; 9 bases agree with TRBD2. The V gene's germline CDR1 is SGHVS and CDR2 FNYEAQ. Germline trimming cut 2 bases from V and 4 bases from J; bases unmatched to any gene: 4. CDR3 length: 15 amino acids. The CDR3 DNA reads as TGTGCCAGCAGCTTATATGGCGGGAGGGCAGATACGCAGTATTTT. It is translated as CASSLYGGRADTQYF.

This clonotype showed up just a few times. The CDR3 nucleotides read TGTGCCAGCCGGGACGGTTCTAATCAGCCCCAGCATTTT. It translates to CASRDGSNQPQHF. The chain links TRBV18 to TRBJ1-5, with D perhaps matching TRBD1 (5 bases). The CDR3 consists of 13 residues. V dropped 8 bases and J dropped 4 bases, with 12 bases sitting between them. Germline CDR1 reads KGHSH; CDR2 reads LQKENI. Variable domain in full (rest from reference TRBV18 and TRBJ1-5): NAGVMQNPRHLVRRRGQEARLRCSPMKGHSHVYWYRQLPEEGLKFMVYLQKENIIDESGMPKERFSAEFPKEGPSILRIQQVVRGDSAAYFCASRDGSNQPQHFGDGTRLSIL.

The DNA for the CDR3 is TGTGCCACCAGTGTGGGGCAGGGGAAGAACTATGGCTACACCTTC. It is translated as CATSVGQGKNYGYTF. The gene calls are TRBV24-1 and TRBJ1-2, with D perhaps TRBD1 (6 bases). The V gene lost 5 bases and the J gene lost 2 bases, with 14 bases spanning the gap. This CDR3 has 15 amino acids. Germline CDR1 KGHDR, CDR2 SFDVKD.

The chain joins TRBV12-3 or TRBV12-4 to TRBJ2-3; 7 nucleotides line up with TRBD2. The CDR3 contains 12 residues. J lost 14 bases, V lost 3 bases, and 8 bases had no gene match. The CDR3 sequence is CASSLNGGSWYF. The CDR3 DNA sequence: TGTGCCAGCAGTTTGAACGGGGGGAGTTGGTATTTT.

Ten or more counts support this clonotype. The chain uses TRBV15 and TRBJ2-3, with D hard to call. The CDR3 contains 16 residues. Germline CDR1 and CDR2: LNHNV and YYDKDF (reference sequence). The V gene lost 0 bases and the J gene lost 1 base, with 11 bases spanning the gap. The CDR3 bases are TGTGCCACCAGCAGAGATTACGGGTGGGGCACAGATACGCAGTATTTT. It encodes CATSRDYGWGTDTQYF.

In its sample, this clonotype was seen a few times. This chain connects TRBV19 to TRBJ2-5; 12 nucleotides align to TRBD2. In germline, CDR1 is LNHDA, CDR2 SQIVND (reference sequence). The CDR3 spans 17 residues. Trimming removed 6 bases from V and 4 bases from J; junction bases left unmatched: 12. In nucleotides, the CDR3 is TGTGCCAGTAGCCCCCTTGATCTAGCGGGAGGGGGAGAGACCCAGTACTTC. Its translation: CASSPLDLAGGGETQYF.

This clonotype has just a few counts. The chain employs TRBV27 and TRBJ1-1; D not resolved. The V and J ends lost 5 bases and 3 bases respectively, with 10 bases between them. Germline CDR1 reads MNHEY; CDR2 reads SMNVEV (reference sequence). The CDR3 runs 13 residues. The CDR3 is CASSLDADTEAFF. CDR3 in DNA: TGTGCCAGCAGTCTGGACGCCGACACTGAAGCTTTCTTT.

The gene calls are TRBV23-1 and TRBJ2-7, with 15 bases matching TRBD2. TRBV23-1 is filed as an ORF, its function uncertain. The J segment lost 6 bases and the V segment lost 7 bases, leaving 4 bases of the junction unmatched. The CDR3 runs to 14 residues. DNA for the CDR3: TGCGCCAGCAACCTGGGACTAGCGGGAGGCGAGCAGTACTTC. Translated, it gives CASNLGLAGGEQYF.

The chain carries TRBV24-1 and TRBJ2-2; D tentatively reads TRBD1 or TRBD2 (6 bases each). Per germline, CDR1 KGHDR and CDR2 SFDVKD. The V and J ends lost 1 base and 3 bases respectively, with 11 bases between them. This CDR3 region has 16 residues. CDR3 DNA sequence: TGTGCCACCAGTGATTTAGGGGGGCTGGACACCGGGGAGCTGTTTTTT. Its translation: CATSDLGGLDTGELFF.

In this sample, this clonotype turned up a few times. The V call is TRBV15, the J call TRBJ2-7, with unresolved D. The germline V gene has CDR1 LNHNV and CDR2 YYDKDF (reference sequence). CDR3 length: 14 amino acids. Trimming removed 1 base from V and 1 base from J, with 8 bases in between. CDR3 in amino acids: CATSRGKGSYEQYF. The CDR3 region has the DNA TGTGCCACCAGCAGAGGGAAGGGATCCTACGAGCAGTACTTC.

This chain links TRBV4-3 with TRBJ2-1; TRBD2 aligns across 7 bases. The CDR3 consists of 16 residues. Germline loops: CDR1 LGHNA, CDR2 YSLEER. Trimming took 4 bases from V and 6 from J; bases not matched to a gene: 12. CDR3 DNA sequence: TGCGCCAGCAGCCGACGGCTCCTAGCGGCCTCCAATGAGCAGTTCTTC. Translated, it gives CASSRRLLAASNEQFF.

The chain couples TRBV19 to TRBJ2-4; weak D call: TRBD1 (5 bases). Trimming removed 4 bases at V and 7 bases at J, with 11 bases between. The CDR3 runs 13 residues. Germline V gene lookup returns CDR1 LNHDA and CDR2 SQIVND (reference sequence). CDR3 protein: CASSKGRDNIQYF. Written as DNA, the CDR3 is TGTGCCAGTAGTAAGGGCAGGGATAACATTCAGTACTTC. Full variable domain (missing parts from reference TRBV19 and TRBJ2-4): DGGITQSPKYLFRKEGQNVTLSCEQNLNHDAMYWYRQDPGQGLRLIYYSQIVNDFQKGDIAEGYSVSREKKESFPLTVTSAQKNPTAFYLCASSKGRDNIQYFGAGTRLSVL.

The chain uses TRBV4-2 and TRBJ2-7; D remains unclear. The V end was cut by 1 base, the J end by 4 bases, with 8 bases between. CDR3 size: 13 residues. The germline V gene encodes CDR1 LGHNA and CDR2 YNFKEQ. The CDR3, as DNA: TGTGCCAGCAGCCAAGCTCAGGTTTACGAGCAGTACTTC. Translation gives CASSQAQVYEQYF.

The rearrangement links TRBV27 to TRBJ2-7, with D perhaps matching TRBD1 or TRBD2 (5 bases each). V gave up 3 bases and J gave up 2 bases, with 8 bases separating them. The CDR3 runs to 13 residues. Germline loops: CDR1 MNHEY, CDR2 SMNVEV (reference sequence). The CDR3 region is CASSLRGAYEQYF. The CDR3 DNA sequence: TGTGCCAGCAGTTTGAGAGGGGCCTACGAGCAGTACTTC.

This clonotype appeared once. This sequence joins TRBV28 and TRBJ1-1; weak D call: TRBD1 (5 bases). From germline, CDR1 is MDHEN and CDR2 SYDVKM. Between the trimmed V and J ends, which lost 7 bases and 4 bases, there was a span of 16 bases. CDR3 length: 14 amino acids. CDR3 in amino acids: CASTPLGGSTEAFF. The CDR3, as DNA: TGTGCCAGCACCCCTTTGGGGGGAAGCACTGAAGCTTTCTTT.

The chain has TRBV13 and TRBJ1-6, with D unresolved. The length of the CDR3 is 12 residues. The ends were cut back, 3 bases at V and 10 bases at J, with 7 bases in the middle. In germline, CDR1 is PRHDT, CDR2 FYEKMQ (reference sequence). The chain's CDR3 is CASSLAGSPLHF. The DNA for the CDR3 is TGTGCCAGCAGCTTGGCTGGCTCACCCCTCCACTTT.

This clonotype has just a few counts. The chain carries TRBV5-6 and TRBJ2-1; 9 positions match TRBD2. With V trimmed by 0 bases and J by 2 bases, 0 bases remained unmatched. The CDR3 extends over 15 amino acids. The germline gives CDR1 SGHDT, CDR2 YYEEEE. CDR3 protein: CASSLERGAYNEQFF. For the CDR3, the DNA is TGTGCCAGCAGCTTGGAGCGGGGGGCCTACAATGAGCAGTTCTTC.

The rearrangement links TRBV9 to TRBJ2-7, with D perhaps matching TRBD1 or TRBD2 (6 bases each). Trimming stripped 4 bases from V and 7 bases from J, with 12 bases between. The CDR3 is 12 amino acids. Germline CDR1 reads SGDLS; CDR2 reads YYNGEE. The CDR3 DNA reads TGTGCCAGCAGCCCGGGGGCGTCTGAGCAGTACTTC. Residues: CASSPGASEQYF.

The rearrangement uses TRBV6-2 or TRBV6-3 and TRBJ2-5; no firm D call. V shed 6 bases and J shed 0 bases, with 8 bases lying between them. The CDR3 loop spans 13 amino acids. Looked up from germline, CDR1 is MNHEY and CDR2 is SVGEGT. CDR3 coding DNA: TGTGCCAGCAGCCCTCGATACCAAGAGACCCAGTACTTC. This sequence encodes CASSPRYQETQYF.

This clonotype showed up many times. Since a much larger clone is just one base distant, this may be a read error. The chain links TRBV12-3 or TRBV12-4 to TRBJ2-7, with 9 bases that match TRBD1. With V trimmed by 8 bases and J by 2 bases, 4 bases remained unmatched. This CDR3 has 13 residues. For the CDR3, the DNA is TGTGCCAGCCATTGGACAGGGGCCTACGAGCAGTACTTC. Encoded protein: CASHWTGAYEQYF.

This chain joins TRBV5-6 and TRBJ1-1; no clear D gene. Between the trimmed V and J ends, which lost 2 bases and 4 bases, there was a span of 12 bases. CDR1 and CDR2 from the germline V gene are SGHDT and YYEEEE. This CDR3 region has 14 residues. This CDR3 is CASSFIGEGTEAFF. The DNA for the CDR3 is TGTGCCAGCAGCTTTATTGGGGAGGGCACTGAAGCTTTCTTT.

This chain uses TRBV7-9 with TRBJ1-2, with 11 bases aligning to TRBD1. The J segment lost 2 bases and the V segment lost 5 bases, leaving 4 bases of the junction unmatched. The germline V gene encodes CDR1 SEHNR and CDR2 FQNEAQ (reference sequence). The CDR3 is made up of 15 amino acids. Written as DNA, the CDR3 is TGTGCCAGCAGCCCGTGGACAGGGGGCAACTATGGCTACACCTTC. Its translation is CASSPWTGGNYGYTF.